Given below is one T cell receptor beta chain in context. The clone's antigen remains unknown. It has no much larger one-base neighbor in the sample; base qualities were not kept. The CDR3 sequence holds 16 residues, the cysteine and phenylalanine included. Here the CDR3 DNA is all that survives: 48 bases in frame from base 1. For CDR1 and CDR2, the germline V gene lists SGHTA and FQGNSA. V sheds 3 bases and J sheds 5 bases, leaving 14 bases between their ends. These data come from a study of blood T cell repertoires in COVID-19 (dated by TCRdb to the early 2020s). For the wider study: Samples covering the acute and convalescent phases of COVID-19 were provided by collaborators in the United States, Italy and Spain. Subjects who had been exposed to COVID-19, were actively infected with it, or had recovered from it provided the deeply sampled blood TCRbeta repertoires that made up the dataset. A freely available public database, intended as a resource for researchers studying the immune response to SARS-CoV-2, is where the repertoires were released. A de-identified subject ID, COVID-19 status, age in years and sex were almost always included in the sample metadata. Where HLA class I and class II types were available, the types were taken from metadata supplied by the sample provider, not from assay-based typing. Samples were obtained from the ongoing ImmuneRACE study (first 160 participants) and from roughly 1,300 subjects provided by 6 global collaborators. The prospective study material was composed of cDNA or gDNA derived from T cells, B-cell-depleted T cells, or PBMCs.

TCRbeta CDR3 regions were amplified from genomic DNA using the immunoSEQ Assay, a bias-controlled multiplex PCR. The original methods were these. The number of nucleated cells in each sample was estimated by amplification of reference gene primers within the assay. To quantify the absolute abundance of each unique TCRbeta CDR3 rearrangement, sequence reads were collapsed and filtered. For each sample, productive Simpson clonality was calculated by taking the square root of Simpson's diversity index across productive rearrangements. This immuneACCESS table, as held by TCRdb, lists in-frame sequences with V and J called but not all clones. Of the missing ones, under half trace to an unresolved V gene in checked studies; the others have no known cause. V and J calls and clone size are given by that table; D and trimming were obtained from the DNA. The sample contains about 130,000 clones, about 77% of them found a single time. The ten largest clones represent 20% to 25% of the sample.

Each collaborating institution followed its own protocols to collect whole blood in K2EDTA tubes. For TCRbeta analysis, collaborator samples were shipped as frozen whole blood, as isolated PBMCs, or as DNA extracted from either sample type. The full study reports these points: How much clinical and demographic metadata was included differed by source and by participant, and the metadata was provided uncurated.

The TCR comes from a man at least 80 years old with acute or convalescent COVID-19. The sample taken for sequencing was peripheral blood. The V and J segments used are TRBV7-2 and TRBJ1-6, with TRBD1 tentatively as D gene (6 bases match). The DNA sequence is as follows: TGTGCCAGCAGCTTGCATACCGGGACAAATAATTCACCCCTCCACTTT. The resulting protein is CASSLHTGTNNSPLHF.